This T cell receptor beta chain emerged from a study of blood T cells in healthy people across ages. This clonotype was detected a few times. The CDR3 runs 15 residues. Trimming shortened V by 1 base and J by 1 base, and 10 bases separated the two germline ends. Germline-derived CDR1 and CDR2 are SGDLS and YYNGEE. A second about 6 to 11 cycle PCR used barcoded and J-beta primers. TCRdb ran MiXCR on the 5' RACE reads and lists one entry per CDR3 protein. The table includes roughly 830,000 distinct CDR3 sequences, about 59% detected once. Isolated PBMCs totaled at least 6.5 million in each sample. Sequenced material: blood. This TCR derives from a man aged 25 to 40 in good health. The chain combines TRBV9 with TRBJ2-3; D uncertain. The CDR3 loop reads CASSVLGIGTDTQYF. The CDR3 DNA sequence: TGTGCCAGCAGCGTATTGGGGATCGGCACAGATACGCAGTATTTT.